This entry is about one TCR beta chain. The sample originates from a study of cytomegalovirus exposure and HLA in healthy donors. CDR3 length equals 15 residues. Germline CDR1 and CDR2: LNHDA and SQIVND (reference sequence). After removal of 4 bases from V and 6 bases from J, the junction contained 8 bases not matched to a gene. The study ran its PCR with 60 Vbeta and 13 Jbeta primers. Using immunoSEQ multiplex PCR, the repertoire was profiled, and TCRdb retains in-frame clones only, with some absent. The sample comprises 150,000 to 200,000 clones, roughly 75% of which are singletons, and about 7.7% rests with the top ten.

The source is a woman in her thirties or forties in good health and CMV-seropositive. Material for sequencing was PBMCs. The chain has TRBV19 and TRBJ2-3, with 9 positions matching TRBD2. The CDR3 loop reads CASSTGLARFDTQYF. CDR3 coding DNA: TGTGCCAGTAGTACGGGACTAGCCCGTTTCGATACGCAGTATTTT. Complete variable domain (other parts from reference TRBV19 and TRBJ2-3): DGGITQSPKYLFRKEGQNVTLSCEQNLNHDAMYWYRQDPGQGLRLIYYSQIVNDFQKGDIAEGYSVSREKKESFPLTVTSAQKNPTAFYLCASSTGLARFDTQYFGPGTRLTVL.